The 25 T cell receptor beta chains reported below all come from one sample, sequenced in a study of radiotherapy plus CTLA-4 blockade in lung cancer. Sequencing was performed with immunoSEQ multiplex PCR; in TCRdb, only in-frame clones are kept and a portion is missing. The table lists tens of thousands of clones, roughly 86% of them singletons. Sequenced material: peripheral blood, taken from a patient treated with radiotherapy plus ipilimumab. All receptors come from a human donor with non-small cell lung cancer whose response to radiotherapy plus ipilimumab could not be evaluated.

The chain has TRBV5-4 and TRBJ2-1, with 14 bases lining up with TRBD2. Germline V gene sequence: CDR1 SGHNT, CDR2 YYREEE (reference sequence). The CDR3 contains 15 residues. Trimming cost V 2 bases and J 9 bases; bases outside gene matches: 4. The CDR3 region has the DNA TGTGCCAGCAGCTTAAGGACTAGCGGGAGGTTTGAGCAGTTCTTC. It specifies CASSLRTSGRFEQFF.

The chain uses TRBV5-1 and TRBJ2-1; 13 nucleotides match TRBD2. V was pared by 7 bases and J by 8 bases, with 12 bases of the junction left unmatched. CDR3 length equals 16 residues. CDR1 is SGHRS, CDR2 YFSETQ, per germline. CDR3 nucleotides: TGCGCCAGCGACAGGGGGTGGACTAGCGGGAGCTATGAGCAGTTCTTC. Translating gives CASDRGWTSGSYEQFF.

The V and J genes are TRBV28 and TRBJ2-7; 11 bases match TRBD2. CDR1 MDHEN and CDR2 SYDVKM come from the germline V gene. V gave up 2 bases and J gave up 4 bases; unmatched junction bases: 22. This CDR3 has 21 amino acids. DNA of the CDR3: TGTGCCAGCAGTTTACTTCCGACCGGGACTAGCGGACCCGCGTCTGATTACGAGCAGTACTTC. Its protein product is CASSLLPTGTSGPASDYEQYF.

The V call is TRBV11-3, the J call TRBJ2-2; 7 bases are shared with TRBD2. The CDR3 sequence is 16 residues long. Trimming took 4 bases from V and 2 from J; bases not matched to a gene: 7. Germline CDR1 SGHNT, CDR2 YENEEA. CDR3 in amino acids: CASSSRGRGNTGELFF. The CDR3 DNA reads TGTGCCAGCAGCTCCCGCGGGAGAGGTAACACCGGGGAGCTGTTTTTT. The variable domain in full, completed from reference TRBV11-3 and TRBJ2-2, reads EAGVVQSPRYKIIEKKQPVAFWCNPISGHNTLYWYLQNLGQGPELLIRYENEEAVDDSQLPKDRFSAERLKGVDSTLKIQPAELGDSAVYLCASSSRGRGNTGELFFGEGSRLTVL.

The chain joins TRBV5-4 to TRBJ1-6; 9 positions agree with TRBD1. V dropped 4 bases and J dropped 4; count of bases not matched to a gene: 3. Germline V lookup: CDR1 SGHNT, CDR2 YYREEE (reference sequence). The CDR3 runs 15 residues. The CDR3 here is CASSKGQGYNSPLHF. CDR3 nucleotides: TGTGCCAGCAGCAAGGGACAGGGTTATAATTCACCCCTCCACTTT.

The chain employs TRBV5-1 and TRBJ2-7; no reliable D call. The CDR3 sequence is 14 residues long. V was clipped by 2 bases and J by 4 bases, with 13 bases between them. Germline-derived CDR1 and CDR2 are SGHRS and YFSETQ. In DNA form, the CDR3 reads TGCGCCAGCAGCTTCCAGGATGTCCTGTACGAGCAGTACTTC. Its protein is CASSFQDVLYEQYF.

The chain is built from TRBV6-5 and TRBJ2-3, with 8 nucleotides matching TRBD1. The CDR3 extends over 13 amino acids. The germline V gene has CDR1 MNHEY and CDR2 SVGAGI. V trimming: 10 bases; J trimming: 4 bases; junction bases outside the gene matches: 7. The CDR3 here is CAKQGDVSDTQYF. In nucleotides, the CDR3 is TGTGCCAAACAGGGGGACGTGTCAGATACGCAGTATTTT.

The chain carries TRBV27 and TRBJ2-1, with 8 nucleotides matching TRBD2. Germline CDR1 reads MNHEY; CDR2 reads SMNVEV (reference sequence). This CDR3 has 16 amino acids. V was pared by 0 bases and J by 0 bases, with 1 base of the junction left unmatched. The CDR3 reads CASSLSLAASYNEQFF. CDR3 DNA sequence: TGTGCCAGCAGTTTATCACTAGCGGCCTCCTACAATGAGCAGTTCTTC.

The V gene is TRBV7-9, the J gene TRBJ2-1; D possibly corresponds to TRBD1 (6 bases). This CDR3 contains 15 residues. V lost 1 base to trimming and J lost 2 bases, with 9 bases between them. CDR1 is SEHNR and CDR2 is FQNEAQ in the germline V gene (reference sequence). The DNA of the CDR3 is TGTGCCAGCAGCTTAGTAGGGGGAGCCTACAATGAGCAGTTCTTC. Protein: CASSLVGGAYNEQFF.

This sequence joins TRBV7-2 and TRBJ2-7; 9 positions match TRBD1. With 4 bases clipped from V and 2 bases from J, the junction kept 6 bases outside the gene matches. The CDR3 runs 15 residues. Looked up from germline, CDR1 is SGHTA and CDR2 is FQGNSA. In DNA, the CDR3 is TGTGCCAGCAGCTCCGGGACAGGGTTTACCTACGAGCAGTACTTC. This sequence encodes CASSSGTGFTYEQYF.

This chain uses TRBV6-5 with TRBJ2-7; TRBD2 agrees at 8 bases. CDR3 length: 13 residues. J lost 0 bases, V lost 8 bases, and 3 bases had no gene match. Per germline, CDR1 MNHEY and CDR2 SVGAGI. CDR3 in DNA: TGTGCCAGCCTGACTAGCGACTCCTACGAGCAGTACTTC. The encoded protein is CASLTSDSYEQYF.

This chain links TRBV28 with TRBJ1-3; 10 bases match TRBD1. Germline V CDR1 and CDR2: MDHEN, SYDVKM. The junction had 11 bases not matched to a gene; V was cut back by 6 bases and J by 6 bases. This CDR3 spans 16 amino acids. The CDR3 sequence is CASSHAPGQGINTIYF. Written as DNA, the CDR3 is TGTGCCAGCAGCCATGCGCCGGGACAGGGGATAAACACCATATATTTT.

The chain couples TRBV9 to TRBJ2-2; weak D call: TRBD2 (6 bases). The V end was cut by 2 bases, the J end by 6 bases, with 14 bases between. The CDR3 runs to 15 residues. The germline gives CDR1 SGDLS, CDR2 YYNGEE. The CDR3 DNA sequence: TGTGCCAGCAGCGTGGGCGGGATTCGATCCGGGGAGCTGTTTTTT. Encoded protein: CASSVGGIRSGELFF.

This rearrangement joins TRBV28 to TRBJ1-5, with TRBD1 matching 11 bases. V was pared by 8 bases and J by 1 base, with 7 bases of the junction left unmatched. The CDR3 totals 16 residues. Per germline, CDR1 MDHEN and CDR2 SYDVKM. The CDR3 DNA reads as TGTGCCAGCGCCCGGGGACAGGGGGAGAGCAATCAGCCCCAGCATTTT. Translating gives CASARGQGESNQPQHF. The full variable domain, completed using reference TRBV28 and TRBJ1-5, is DVKVTQSSRYLVKRTGEKVFLECVQDMDHENMFWYRQDPGLGLRLIYFSYDVKMKEKGDIPEGYSVSREKKERFSLILESASTNQTSMYLCASARGQGESNQPQHFGDGTRLSIL.

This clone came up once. The CDR3 DNA reads as TGTGCCAGCAGCTTAAAATCCGGGACTAGCGGTCCTTCCATTTACGAGCAGTACTTC. Translating it yields CASSLKSGTSGPSIYEQYF. The rearrangement joins TRBV7-8 to TRBJ2-7; 11 bases agree with TRBD2. Germline V gives CDR1 SGHVS, CDR2 FQNEAQ. V dropped 2 bases and J dropped 4; count of bases not matched to a gene: 16. The CDR3 extends over 19 amino acids.

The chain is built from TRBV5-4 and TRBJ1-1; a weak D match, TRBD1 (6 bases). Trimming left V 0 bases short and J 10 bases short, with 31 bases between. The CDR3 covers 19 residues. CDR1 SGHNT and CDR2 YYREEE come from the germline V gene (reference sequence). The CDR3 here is CASSLGPGVTGKEVSAAFF. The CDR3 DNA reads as TGTGCCAGCAGCTTGGGGCCAGGGGTGACGGGGAAAGAGGTCTCCGCAGCTTTCTTT.

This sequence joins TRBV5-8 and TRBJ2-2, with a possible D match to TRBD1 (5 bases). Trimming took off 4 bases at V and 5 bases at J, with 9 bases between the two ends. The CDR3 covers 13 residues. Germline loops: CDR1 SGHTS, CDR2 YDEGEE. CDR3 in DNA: TGTGCCAGCAGCCGACAGCAAACCGGGGAGCTGTTTTTT. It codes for CASSRQQTGELFF.

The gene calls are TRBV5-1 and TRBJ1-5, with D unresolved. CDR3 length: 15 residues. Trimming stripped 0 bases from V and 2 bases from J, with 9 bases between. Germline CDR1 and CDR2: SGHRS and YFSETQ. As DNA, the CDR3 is TGCGCCAGCAGCTTGGGTGGTCCGGGCAATCAGCCCCAGCATTTT. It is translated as CASSLGGPGNQPQHF.

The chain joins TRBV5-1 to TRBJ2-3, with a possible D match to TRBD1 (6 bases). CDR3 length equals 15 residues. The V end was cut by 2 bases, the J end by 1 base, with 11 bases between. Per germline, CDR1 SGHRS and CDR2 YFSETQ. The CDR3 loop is CASSLPGAGTDTQYF. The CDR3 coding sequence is TGCGCCAGCAGCTTACCAGGGGCTGGCACAGATACGCAGTATTTT.

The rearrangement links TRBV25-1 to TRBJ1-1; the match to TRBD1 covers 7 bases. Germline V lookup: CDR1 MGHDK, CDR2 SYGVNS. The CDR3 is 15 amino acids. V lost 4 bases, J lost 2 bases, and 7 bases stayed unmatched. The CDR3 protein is CASSVVGTVNTEAFF. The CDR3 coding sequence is TGTGCCAGCAGTGTAGTAGGGACAGTCAACACTGAAGCTTTCTTT.

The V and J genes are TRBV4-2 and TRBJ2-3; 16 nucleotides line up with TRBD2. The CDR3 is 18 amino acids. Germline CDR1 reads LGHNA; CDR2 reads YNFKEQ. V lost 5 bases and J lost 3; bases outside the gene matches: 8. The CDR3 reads CASSSPGLAGGRTDTQYF. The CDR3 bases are TGTGCCAGCAGCTCTCCGGGACTAGCGGGAGGGAGGACAGATACGCAGTATTTT.

This CDR3 is CASSWEQGFNQPQHF. The CDR3 DNA reads TGTGCCAGCAGCTGGGAACAGGGGTTCAATCAGCCCCAGCATTTT. The V call is TRBV11-2, the J call TRBJ1-5; 7 positions match TRBD1. The CDR3 loop spans 15 amino acids. Trimming took 4 bases from V and 3 from J; bases not matched to a gene: 6. Germline V CDR1 and CDR2: SGHAT, FQNNGV.

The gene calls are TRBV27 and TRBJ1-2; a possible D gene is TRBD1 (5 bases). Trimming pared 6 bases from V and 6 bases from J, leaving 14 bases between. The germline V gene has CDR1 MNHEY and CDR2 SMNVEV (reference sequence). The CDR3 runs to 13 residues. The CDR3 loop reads CASSPRQFHGYTF. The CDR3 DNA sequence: TGTGCCAGCAGCCCGAGACAGTTTCATGGCTACACCTTC.

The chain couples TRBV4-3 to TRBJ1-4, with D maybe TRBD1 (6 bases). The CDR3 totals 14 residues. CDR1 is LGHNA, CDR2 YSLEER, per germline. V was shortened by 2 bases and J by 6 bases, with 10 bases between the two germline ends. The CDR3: CASSQIRGDEKLFF. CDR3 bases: TGCGCCAGCAGCCAAATCAGGGGTGATGAAAAACTGTTTTTT.

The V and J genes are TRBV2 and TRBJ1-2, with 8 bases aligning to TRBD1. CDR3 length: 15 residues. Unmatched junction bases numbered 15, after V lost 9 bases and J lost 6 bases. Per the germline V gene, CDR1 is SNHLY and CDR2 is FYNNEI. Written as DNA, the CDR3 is TGTGCCAGTCTATTACCAGGGGGCGCGGCTCATGGCTACACCTTC. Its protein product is CASLLPGGAAHGYTF.